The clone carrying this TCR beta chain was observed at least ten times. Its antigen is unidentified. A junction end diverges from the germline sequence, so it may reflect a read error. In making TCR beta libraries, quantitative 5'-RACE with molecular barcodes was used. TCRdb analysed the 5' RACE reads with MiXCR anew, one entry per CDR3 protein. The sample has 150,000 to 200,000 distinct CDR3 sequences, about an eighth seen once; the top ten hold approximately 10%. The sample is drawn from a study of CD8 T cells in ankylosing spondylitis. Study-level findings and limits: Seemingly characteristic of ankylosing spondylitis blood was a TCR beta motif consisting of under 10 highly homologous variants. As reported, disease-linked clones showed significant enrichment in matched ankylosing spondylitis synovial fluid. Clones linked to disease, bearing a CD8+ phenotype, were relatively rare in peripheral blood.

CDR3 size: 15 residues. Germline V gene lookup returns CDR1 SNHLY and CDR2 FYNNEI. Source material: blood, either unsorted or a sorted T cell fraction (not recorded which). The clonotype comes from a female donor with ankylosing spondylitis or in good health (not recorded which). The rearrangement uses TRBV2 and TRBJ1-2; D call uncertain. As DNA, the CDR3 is TGTGCCAGCAGTGACACCCAGAACTCCCCCTATGGTTACACCTTC. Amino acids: CASSDTQNSPYGYTF. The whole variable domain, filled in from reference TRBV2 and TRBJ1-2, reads EPEVTQTPSHQVTQMGQEVILRCVPISNHLYFYWYRQILGQKVEFLVSFYNNEISEKSEIFDDQFSVERPDGSNFTLKIRSTKLEDSAMYFCASSDTQNSPYGYTFGSGTRLTVV.